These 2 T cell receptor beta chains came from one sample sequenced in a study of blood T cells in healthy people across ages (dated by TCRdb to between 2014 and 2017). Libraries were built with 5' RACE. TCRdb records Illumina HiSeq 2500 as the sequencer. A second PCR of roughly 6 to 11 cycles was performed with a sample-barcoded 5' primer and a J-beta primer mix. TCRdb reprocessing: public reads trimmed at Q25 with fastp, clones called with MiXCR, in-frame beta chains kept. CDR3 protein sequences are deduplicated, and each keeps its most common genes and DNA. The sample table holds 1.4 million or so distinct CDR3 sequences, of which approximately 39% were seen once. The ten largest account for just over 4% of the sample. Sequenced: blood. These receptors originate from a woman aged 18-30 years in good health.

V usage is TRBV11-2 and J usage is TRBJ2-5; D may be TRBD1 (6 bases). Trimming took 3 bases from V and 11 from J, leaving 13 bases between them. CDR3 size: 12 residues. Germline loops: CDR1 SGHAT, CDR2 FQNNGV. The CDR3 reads CASSFIRTEQYF. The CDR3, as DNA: TGTGCCAGCAGCTTCATACGGACAGAGCAGTACTTC.

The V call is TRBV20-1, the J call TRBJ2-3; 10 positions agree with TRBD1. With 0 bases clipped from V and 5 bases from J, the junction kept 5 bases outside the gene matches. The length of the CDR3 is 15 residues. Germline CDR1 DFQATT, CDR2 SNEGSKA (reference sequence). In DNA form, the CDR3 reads TGCAGTGCTAGAGAGACAGGGGGCGCCGGAGATACGCAGTATTTT. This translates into CSARETGGAGDTQYF.